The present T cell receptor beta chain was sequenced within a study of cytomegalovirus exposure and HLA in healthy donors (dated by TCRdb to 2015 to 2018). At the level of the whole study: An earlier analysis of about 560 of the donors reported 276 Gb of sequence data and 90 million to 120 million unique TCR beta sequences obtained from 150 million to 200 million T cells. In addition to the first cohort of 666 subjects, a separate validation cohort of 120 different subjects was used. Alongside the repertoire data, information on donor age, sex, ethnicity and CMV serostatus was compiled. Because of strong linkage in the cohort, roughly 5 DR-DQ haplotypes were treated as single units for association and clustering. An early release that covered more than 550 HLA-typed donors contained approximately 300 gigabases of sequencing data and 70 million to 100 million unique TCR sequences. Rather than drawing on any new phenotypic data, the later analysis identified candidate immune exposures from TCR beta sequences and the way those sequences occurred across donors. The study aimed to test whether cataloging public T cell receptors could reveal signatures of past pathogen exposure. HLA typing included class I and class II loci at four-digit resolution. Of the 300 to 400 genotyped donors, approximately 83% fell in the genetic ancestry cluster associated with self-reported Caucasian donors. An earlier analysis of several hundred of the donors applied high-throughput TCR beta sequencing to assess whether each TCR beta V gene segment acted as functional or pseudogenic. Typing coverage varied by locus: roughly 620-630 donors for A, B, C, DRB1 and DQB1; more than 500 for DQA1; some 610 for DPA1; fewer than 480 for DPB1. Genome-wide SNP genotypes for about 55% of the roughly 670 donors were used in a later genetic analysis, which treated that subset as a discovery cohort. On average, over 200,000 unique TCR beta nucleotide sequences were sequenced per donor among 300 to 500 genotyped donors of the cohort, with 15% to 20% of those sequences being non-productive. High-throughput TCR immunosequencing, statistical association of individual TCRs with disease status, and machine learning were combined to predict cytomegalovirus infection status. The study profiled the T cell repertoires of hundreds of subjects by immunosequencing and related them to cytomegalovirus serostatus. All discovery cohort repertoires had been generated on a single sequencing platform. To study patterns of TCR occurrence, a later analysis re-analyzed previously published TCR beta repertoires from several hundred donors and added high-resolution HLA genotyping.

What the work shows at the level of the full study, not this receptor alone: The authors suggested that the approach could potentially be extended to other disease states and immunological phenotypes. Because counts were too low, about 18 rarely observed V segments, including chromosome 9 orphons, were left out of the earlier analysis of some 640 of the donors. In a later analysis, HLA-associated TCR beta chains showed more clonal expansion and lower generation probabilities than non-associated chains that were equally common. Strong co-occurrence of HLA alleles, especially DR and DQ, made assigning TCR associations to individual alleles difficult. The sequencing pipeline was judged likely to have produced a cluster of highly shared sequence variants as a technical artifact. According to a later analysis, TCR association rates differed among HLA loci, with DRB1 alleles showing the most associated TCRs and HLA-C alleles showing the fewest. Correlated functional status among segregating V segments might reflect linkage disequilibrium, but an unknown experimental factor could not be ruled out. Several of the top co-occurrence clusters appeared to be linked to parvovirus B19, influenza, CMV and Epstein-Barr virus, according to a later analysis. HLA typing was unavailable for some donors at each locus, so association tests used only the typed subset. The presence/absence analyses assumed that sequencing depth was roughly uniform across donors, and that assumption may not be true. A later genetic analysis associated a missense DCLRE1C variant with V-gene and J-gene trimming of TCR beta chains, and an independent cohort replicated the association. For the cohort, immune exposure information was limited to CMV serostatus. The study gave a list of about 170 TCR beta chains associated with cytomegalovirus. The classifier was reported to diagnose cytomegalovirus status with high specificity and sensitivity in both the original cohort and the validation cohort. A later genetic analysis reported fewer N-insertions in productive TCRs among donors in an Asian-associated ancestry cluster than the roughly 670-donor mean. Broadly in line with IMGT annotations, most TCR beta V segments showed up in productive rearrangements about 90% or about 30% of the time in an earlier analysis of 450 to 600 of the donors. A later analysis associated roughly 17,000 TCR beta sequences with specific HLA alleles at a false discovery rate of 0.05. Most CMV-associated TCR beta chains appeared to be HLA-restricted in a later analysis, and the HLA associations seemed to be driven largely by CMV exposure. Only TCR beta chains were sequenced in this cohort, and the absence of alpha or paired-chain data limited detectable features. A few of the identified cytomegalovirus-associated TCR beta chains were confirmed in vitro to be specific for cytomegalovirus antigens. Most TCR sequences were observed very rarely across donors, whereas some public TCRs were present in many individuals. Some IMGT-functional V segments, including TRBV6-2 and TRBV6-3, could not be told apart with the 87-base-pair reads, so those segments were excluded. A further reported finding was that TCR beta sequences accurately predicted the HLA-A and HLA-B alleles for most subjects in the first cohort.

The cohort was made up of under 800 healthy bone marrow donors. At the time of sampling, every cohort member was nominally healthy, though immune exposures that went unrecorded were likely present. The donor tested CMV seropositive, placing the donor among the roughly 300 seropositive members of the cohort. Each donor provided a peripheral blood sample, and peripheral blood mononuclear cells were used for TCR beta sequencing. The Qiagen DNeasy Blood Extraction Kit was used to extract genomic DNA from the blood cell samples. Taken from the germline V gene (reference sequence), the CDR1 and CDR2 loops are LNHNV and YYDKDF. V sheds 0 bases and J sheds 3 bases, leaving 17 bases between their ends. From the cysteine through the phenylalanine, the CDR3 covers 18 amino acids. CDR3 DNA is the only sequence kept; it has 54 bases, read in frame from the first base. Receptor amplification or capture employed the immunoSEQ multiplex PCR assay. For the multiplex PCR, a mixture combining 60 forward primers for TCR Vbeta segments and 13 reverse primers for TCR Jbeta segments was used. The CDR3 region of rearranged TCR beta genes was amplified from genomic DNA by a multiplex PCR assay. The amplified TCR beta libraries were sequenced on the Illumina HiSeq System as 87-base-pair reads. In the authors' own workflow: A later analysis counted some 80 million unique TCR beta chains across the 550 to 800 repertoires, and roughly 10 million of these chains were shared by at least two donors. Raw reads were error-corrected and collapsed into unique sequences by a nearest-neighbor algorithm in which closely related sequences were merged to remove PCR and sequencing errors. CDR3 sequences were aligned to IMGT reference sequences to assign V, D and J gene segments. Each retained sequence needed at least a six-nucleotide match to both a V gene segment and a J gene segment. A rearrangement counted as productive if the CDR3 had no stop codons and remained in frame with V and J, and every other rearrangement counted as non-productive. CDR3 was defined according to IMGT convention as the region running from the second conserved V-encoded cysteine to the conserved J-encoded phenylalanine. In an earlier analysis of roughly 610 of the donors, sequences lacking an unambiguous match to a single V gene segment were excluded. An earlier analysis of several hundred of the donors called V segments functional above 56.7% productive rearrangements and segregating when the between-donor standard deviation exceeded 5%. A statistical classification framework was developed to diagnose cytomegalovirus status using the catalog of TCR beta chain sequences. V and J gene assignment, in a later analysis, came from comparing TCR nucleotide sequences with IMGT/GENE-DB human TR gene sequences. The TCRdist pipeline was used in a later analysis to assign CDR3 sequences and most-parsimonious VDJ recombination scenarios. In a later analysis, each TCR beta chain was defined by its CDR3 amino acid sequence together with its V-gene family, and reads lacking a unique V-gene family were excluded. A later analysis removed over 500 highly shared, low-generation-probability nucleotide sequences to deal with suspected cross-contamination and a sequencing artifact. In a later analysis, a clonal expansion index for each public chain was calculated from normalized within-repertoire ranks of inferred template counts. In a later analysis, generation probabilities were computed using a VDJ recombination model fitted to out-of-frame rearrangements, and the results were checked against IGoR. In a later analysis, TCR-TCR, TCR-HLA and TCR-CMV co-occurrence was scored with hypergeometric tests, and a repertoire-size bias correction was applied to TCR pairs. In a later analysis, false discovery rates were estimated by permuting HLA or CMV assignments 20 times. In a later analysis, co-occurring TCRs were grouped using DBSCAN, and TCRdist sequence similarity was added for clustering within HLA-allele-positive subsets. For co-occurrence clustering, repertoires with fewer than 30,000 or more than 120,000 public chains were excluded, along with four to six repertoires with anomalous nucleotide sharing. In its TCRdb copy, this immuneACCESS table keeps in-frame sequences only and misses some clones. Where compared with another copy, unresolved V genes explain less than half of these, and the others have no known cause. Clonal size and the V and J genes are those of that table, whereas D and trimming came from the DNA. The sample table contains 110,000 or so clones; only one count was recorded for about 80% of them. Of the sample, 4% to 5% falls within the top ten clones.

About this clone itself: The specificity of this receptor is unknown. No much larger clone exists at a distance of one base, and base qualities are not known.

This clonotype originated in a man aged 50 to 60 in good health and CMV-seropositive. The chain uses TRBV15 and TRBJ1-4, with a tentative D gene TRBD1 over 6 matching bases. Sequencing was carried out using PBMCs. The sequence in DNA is TGTGCCACCAGCAGAGAGATTCCAGGTTCAGGGGCTAATGAAAAACTGTTTTTT. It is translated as CATSREIPGSGANEKLFF.